Shown below are 18 T cell receptor beta chains from a single sample sequenced in a study of technical replicates of blood from a few donors. Sequenced by immunoSEQ multiplex PCR; TCRdb stores in-frame clones only, minus some. The sample has around 80,000 clones, 89% seen once. The specimen was T cells isolated from PBMCs. These TCRs come from a human donor in good health.

This chain uses TRBV2 with TRBJ1-2, with 7 bases that match TRBD1. Trimming cost V 8 bases and J 6 bases; bases outside gene matches: 6. This CDR3 is built from 12 residues. CDR1 and CDR2 (germline): SNHLY, FYNNEI. The chain's CDR3 is CASVRQGDGYTF. The CDR3 region has the DNA TGTGCCAGCGTTAGGCAGGGGGATGGCTACACCTTC.

This clone was counted a single time. The V gene is TRBV27, the J gene TRBJ2-3; D not certain. V was pared by 1 base and J by 0 bases, with 11 bases between. Germline values: CDR1 MNHEY, CDR2 SMNVEV (reference sequence). The CDR3 runs to 16 residues. CDR3: CASSLWSAPSTDTQYF. Here the CDR3 DNA reads TGTGCCAGCAGTTTATGGTCCGCGCCTAGCACAGATACGCAGTATTTT.

The chain links TRBV19 to TRBJ1-4; 8 bases fit TRBD1. CDR3 size: 15 residues. Germline loops: CDR1 LNHDA, CDR2 SQIVND (reference sequence). Germline trimming cut 4 bases from V and 2 bases from J; bases unmatched to any gene: 3. The CDR3 DNA follows: TGTGCCAGTAGTACTCAGGGGGCCACTAATGAAAAACTGTTTTTT. This gives the protein CASSTQGATNEKLFF.

The chain combines TRBV9 with TRBJ2-5, with TRBD1 matching 9 bases. V dropped 4 bases and J dropped 2; count of bases not matched to a gene: 6. CDR1 and CDR2 (germline): SGDLS, YYNGEE. The CDR3 contains 15 residues. The chain's CDR3 is CASSRLGQGQETQYF. The CDR3 DNA sequence: TGTGCCAGCAGCAGACTCGGACAGGGGCAAGAGACCCAGTACTTC.

The V and J genes are TRBV19 and TRBJ1-4, with D perhaps TRBD1 (6 bases). CDR1 is LNHDA, CDR2 SQIVND, per germline (reference sequence). V dropped 7 bases and J dropped 7 bases, with 16 bases sitting between them. The CDR3 is 14 amino acids. The CDR3 is CASIGAGASEKLFF. CDR3 DNA sequence: TGTGCCAGTATAGGCGCGGGGGCGAGTGAAAAACTGTTTTTT.

V and J are TRBV19 and TRBJ1-2, with unresolved D. Trimming cost V 7 bases and J 2 bases, with 14 bases left between them. The germline V gene encodes CDR1 LNHDA and CDR2 SQIVND (reference sequence). The CDR3 runs 14 residues. The CDR3 DNA sequence: TGTGCCAGTACCCCAACGGGGTACAACTATGGCTACACCTTC. Amino acids: CASTPTGYNYGYTF.

CDR3 protein: CASSLSGLQPQHF. The CDR3, as DNA: TGTGCCAGCAGTTTATCAGGGCTCCAGCCCCAGCATTTT. V gene TRBV28 combines with J gene TRBJ1-5; maybe TRBD1 (5 bases). Germline values: CDR1 MDHEN, CDR2 SYDVKM. The V end was cut by 1 base, the J end by 7 bases, with 8 bases between. This CDR3 has 13 amino acids.

The chain has TRBV30 and TRBJ1-1, with 9 positions matching TRBD1. CDR3 length equals 16 residues. CDR1 and CDR2 from the germline V gene are GTSNPN and SVGIG (reference sequence). Trimming cost V 4 bases and J 1 base; bases outside gene matches: 10. CDR3 DNA sequence: TGTGCCTGGAAAGCAGGGACAGGGAGATGGAACACTGAAGCTTTCTTT. As protein: CAWKAGTGRWNTEAFF.

The chain couples TRBV29-1 to TRBJ2-6; the match to TRBD1 covers 7 bases. The CDR3 is made up of 14 amino acids. V shed 7 bases, J shed 0 bases, and the junction held 3 bases outside the gene matches. Germline-derived CDR1 and CDR2 are SQVTM and ANQGSEA. CDR3 residues: CSAPGGSGANVLTF. The CDR3 DNA sequence: TGCAGCGCCCCAGGGGGCTCTGGGGCCAACGTCCTGACTTTC.

The chain carries TRBV4-1 and TRBJ1-4; maybe TRBD1 (6 bases). V gave up 4 bases and J gave up 6 bases, with 12 bases separating them. CDR3 length equals 14 residues. CDR1 and CDR2 (germline): MGHRA, YSYEKL. The CDR3 reads CASSLRGGDEKLFF. The CDR3, as DNA: TGCGCCAGCAGCCTAAGGGGGGGGGATGAAAAACTGTTTTTT.

The J gene is TRBJ2-5, the V gene TRBV13, with D maybe TRBD2 (6 bases). The V end was cut by 1 base, the J end by 5 bases, with 11 bases between. Per germline, CDR1 PRHDT and CDR2 FYEKMQ (reference sequence). CDR3 length: 14 amino acids. CDR3 nucleotide sequence: TGTGCCAGCAGCTTAGCGGGAGAGTGGGAGACCCAGTACTTC. Translated, it gives CASSLAGEWETQYF.

The chain is built from TRBV5-1 and TRBJ2-7; TRBD2 matches at 13 bases. Germline-derived CDR1 and CDR2 are SGHRS and YFSETQ. This CDR3 spans 18 amino acids. The V gene end was trimmed by 0 bases and the J gene end by 2 bases; junction bases not matched to a gene: 8. The CDR3 protein is CASSLVTSGRANTYEQYF. In nucleotides, the CDR3 is TGCGCCAGCAGCTTGGTCACTAGCGGGAGGGCCAACACCTACGAGCAGTACTTC.

This chain connects TRBV30 to TRBJ2-7, with TRBD2 matching over 9 bases. The germline V gene has CDR1 GTSNPN and CDR2 SVGIG (reference sequence). The V segment lost 4 bases and the J segment 0 bases; nucleotides outside the gene matches: 4. The CDR3 covers 14 residues. The CDR3 DNA reads as TGTGCCTGGAACAGCGGGAGGCCCTCCTACGAGCAGTACTTC. Translation gives CAWNSGRPSYEQYF.

The rearrangement links TRBV2 to TRBJ2-5; tentative D call: TRBD2 (5 bases). V was trimmed by 1 base and J by 4 bases, leaving 16 bases between them. CDR3 length equals 16 residues. Looked up from germline, CDR1 is SNHLY and CDR2 is FYNNEI. The CDR3 coding sequence is TGTGCCAGCAGTGAAGAAGGGAGTAAGGTTCTAGAGACCCAGTACTTC. Translating gives CASSEEGSKVLETQYF.

This clone was observed a few times. This chain uses TRBV5-4 with TRBJ1-1; D remains ambiguous. The CDR3 covers 13 residues. V dropped 0 bases and J dropped 4 bases, with 7 bases sitting between them. Germline-derived CDR1 and CDR2 are SGHNT and YYREEE (reference sequence). The CDR3: CASSLGAGTEAFF. The CDR3, as DNA: TGTGCCAGCAGCTTGGGTGCGGGCACTGAAGCTTTCTTT.

This chain connects TRBV9 to TRBJ2-5; D perhaps matches TRBD1 (5 bases). Germline loops: CDR1 SGDLS, CDR2 YYNGEE. V lost 1 base to trimming and J lost 3 bases, with 13 bases between them. The CDR3 contains 15 residues. CDR3 DNA: TGTGCCAGCAGCGTACAAGGGGCTCGGGAAGAGACCCAGTACTTC. Translated: CASSVQGAREETQYF.

This clone has only a few counts. The rearrangement links TRBV7-7 to TRBJ1-1; the D is unclear. Germline V gene lookup returns CDR1 SSHAT and CDR2 FNYEAQ (reference sequence). Trimming shortened V by 4 bases and J by 0 bases, and 6 bases separated the two germline ends. The CDR3 contains 13 residues. The CDR3 protein is CASSSRVNTEAFF. CDR3 DNA sequence: TGTGCCAGCAGCTCTCGCGTGAACACTGAAGCTTTCTTT.

V usage is TRBV5-6 and J usage is TRBJ1-4; the D gene is possibly TRBD1 (5 bases). V lost 5 bases and J lost 7, with 18 bases in between. The germline V gene has CDR1 SGHDT and CDR2 YYEEEE. The CDR3 runs 15 residues. The CDR3 DNA sequence: TGTGCCAGCAGTCTACGCCGTTTGGGGGGTGAAAAACTGTTTTTT. Translation gives CASSLRRLGGEKLFF.